The 15 T cell receptor beta chains listed next were all sequenced from one sample in a study of graft-versus-host responses after intestinal transplantation. The method was immunoSEQ multiplex PCR; TCRdb's version includes in-frame clones alone and lacks a portion of them. The table lists some 70,000 clones, over 85% of them singletons. Sequences were derived from bone marrow, sampled less than 750 days after intestinal transplantation. The receptor set was obtained from a human patient who received an intestinal transplant, so some T cells may come from the graft donor.

The rearrangement joins TRBV5-6 to TRBJ1-2; 10 bases align to TRBD1. Germline CDR1 reads SGHDT; CDR2 reads YYEEEE. This CDR3 is built from 17 residues. J lost 4 bases, V lost 4 bases, and 13 bases had no gene match. DNA of the CDR3: TGTGCCAGCAGCCCGGGACAGGGGATTCTTACCTTCTATGGCTACACCTTC. Protein product: CASSPGQGILTFYGYTF.

The genes are TRBV7-2 and TRBJ1-3; no firm D call. The germline V gene encodes CDR1 SGHTA and CDR2 FQGNSA. This CDR3 spans 14 amino acids. V was trimmed by 0 bases and J by 8 bases, leaving 11 bases between them. In DNA, the CDR3 is TGTGCCAGCAGCTTAGCTCCTGGAGGAGACACCATATATTTT. Translated: CASSLAPGGDTIYF.

The rearrangement joins TRBV5-1 to TRBJ2-6; D may be TRBD1 or TRBD2 (6 bases each). The CDR3 covers 15 residues. Trimming pared 4 bases from V and 3 bases from J, leaving 11 bases between. The germline V gene encodes CDR1 SGHRS and CDR2 YFSETQ. Here the CDR3 reads CASSQGGFGANVLTF. The CDR3 nucleotides are TGCGCCAGCAGCCAAGGGGGGTTTGGGGCCAACGTCCTGACTTTC. The full variable domain, rest sourced from reference TRBV5-1 and TRBJ2-6, is KAGVTQTPRYLIKTRGQQVTLSCSPISGHRSVSWYQQTPGQGLQFLFEYFSETQRNKGNFPGRFSGRQFSNSRSEMNVSTLELGDSALYLCASSQGGFGANVLTFGAGSRLTVL.

This chain connects TRBV7-6 to TRBJ2-1; a weak D match, TRBD2 (5 bases). This CDR3 is 12 amino acids long. V was pared by 5 bases and J by 5 bases, with 7 bases between. Germline V gives CDR1 SGHVS, CDR2 FNYEAQ. CDR3 coding DNA: TGTGCCAGCAGCCCGAGGGACAATGAGCAGTTCTTC. Its translation: CASSPRDNEQFF.

The chain uses TRBV2 and TRBJ1-1; the D is unclear. The CDR3 totals 11 residues. Trimming took off 7 bases at V and 8 bases at J, with 11 bases between the two ends. The germline gives CDR1 SNHLY, CDR2 FYNNEI. This CDR3 reads CASTEGLEAFF. As DNA, the CDR3 is TGTGCCAGCACCGAAGGCCTAGAAGCTTTCTTT.

The V and J genes are TRBV6-5 and TRBJ2-7; D call uncertain. Germline V gene data show CDR1 as MNHEY and CDR2 as SVGAGI. V lost 0 bases and J 7 bases, leaving 7 bases between the germline ends. The CDR3 totals 12 residues. The DNA for the CDR3 is TGTGCCAGCAGTTACTCGAATTGGGAGCAGTACTTC. It codes for CASSYSNWEQYF.

V usage is TRBV6-1 and J usage is TRBJ1-5; D perhaps matches TRBD1 (6 bases). Trimming removed 6 bases at V and 3 bases at J, with 15 bases between. CDR1 and CDR2 from the germline V gene are MNHNS and SASEGT. The CDR3 is made up of 15 amino acids. CDR3 amino acids: CASRKAGTPNQPQHF. The DNA for the CDR3 is TGTGCCAGCAGAAAAGCCGGGACACCCAATCAGCCCCAGCATTTT.

The rearrangement uses TRBV12-2 and TRBJ1-5. TRBV12-2 is tagged as a pseudogene. The CDR3 totals 11 residues. CDR3 protein: CASPLPQPQHF. The CDR3 DNA follows: TGTGCAAGCCCTCTCCCCCAGCCCCAGCATTTT.

The chain joins TRBV11-2 to TRBJ1-1; D is ambiguous. Between the trimmed V and J ends, which lost 5 bases and 6 bases, there was a span of 16 bases. This CDR3 is built from 14 residues. Germline V lookup: CDR1 SGHAT, CDR2 FQNNGV. The CDR3 here is CASSIGLGISEAFF. For the CDR3, the DNA is TGTGCCAGCAGCATAGGGTTGGGAATCTCTGAAGCTTTCTTT.

CDR3 in DNA: TGCAGCGTTGGTATGAGGACTGGGAACACTGAAGCTTTCTTT. Protein: CSVGMRTGNTEAFF. J is TRBJ1-1 and V is TRBV29-1; D gene ambiguous. This CDR3 spans 14 amino acids. V lost 4 bases, J lost 1 base, and 13 bases lay in between. Germline V lookup: CDR1 SQVTM, CDR2 ANQGSEA.

In regard to this clone: The sample holds other DNA sequences that translate to the same CDR3. This CDR3 reads CASSWGQGNYGYTF. The CDR3 coding sequence is TGTGCCAGCAGTTGGGGACAGGGGAACTATGGCTACACCTTC. The gene calls are TRBV6-5 and TRBJ1-2; 10 nucleotides line up with TRBD1. The CDR3 spans 14 residues. CDR1 MNHEY and CDR2 SVGAGI come from the germline V gene. J was trimmed by 2 bases and V by 4 bases; bases with no gene match: 1.

The rearrangement joins TRBV7-3 to TRBJ2-1, with TRBD1 matching 9 bases. CDR1 and CDR2 from the germline V gene are SGHTA and FQGTGA. The CDR3 runs to 16 residues. Trimming took 5 bases from V and 6 from J; bases not matched to a gene: 11. In DNA form, the CDR3 reads TGTGCCAGCAGCCGACCCGCCGGGACAGGGCTCAATGAGCAGTTCTTC. This sequence encodes CASSRPAGTGLNEQFF.

The chain is built from TRBV5-4 and TRBJ1-1, with 7 bases fitting TRBD1. Per the germline V gene, CDR1 is SGHNT and CDR2 is YYREEE (reference sequence). This CDR3 is 18 amino acids long. V trimming: 4 bases; J trimming: 0 bases; junction bases outside the gene matches: 15. In DNA, the CDR3 is TGTGCCAGCAGCCCTAGCCCCTTAGGGGACAGAGTGAACACTGAAGCTTTCTTT. Translation: CASSPSPLGDRVNTEAFF.

V is TRBV7-3 and J is TRBJ2-2; either TRBD1 or TRBD2 may supply D (5 bases each). Germline values: CDR1 SGHTA, CDR2 FQGTGA. The CDR3 has 17 amino acids. V was pared by 4 bases and J by 0 bases, with 15 bases between. The CDR3 region has the DNA TGTGCCAGCAGCTCCCCCGGGGCTAGGTCGAACACCGGGGAGCTGTTTTTT. The encoded protein is CASSSPGARSNTGELFF.

The J gene is TRBJ1-1, the V gene TRBV28; no definite D call. CDR1 is MDHEN, CDR2 SYDVKM, per germline. There are 13 residues in the CDR3. V lost 2 bases to trimming and J lost 4 bases, with 8 bases between them. The CDR3 coding sequence is TGTGCCAGCAGTTTAGGACGGATCACTGAAGCTTTCTTT. The encoded protein is CASSLGRITEAFF.